Each of the 7 T cell receptor beta chains below was sequenced from the same sample in a study of T cells after yellow fever vaccination. TCRdb passed the 5' RACE reads through MiXCR, listing each CDR3 protein once. The sample has about 320,000 distinct CDR3 sequences, 3.5% to 4.5% seen once. The sample was PBMCs, taken 15 days after the yellow fever booster vaccination. The receptors shown here come from a man between 18 and 35 years old who received the YFV17D yellow fever vaccine.

This clonotype has ten or more counts. The genes are TRBV4-2 and TRBJ1-1; D not certain. Germline loops: CDR1 LGHNA, CDR2 YNFKEQ. CDR3 size: 15 residues. Trimming took 1 base from V and 5 from J, leaving 14 bases between them. The CDR3 region is CASSQAGRVGTEAFF. DNA for the CDR3: TGTGCCAGCAGCCAAGCTGGCCGGGTGGGGACTGAAGCTTTCTTT.

This clonotype was counted many times. The J gene is TRBJ2-7, the V gene TRBV7-3; the D call may be TRBD1 or TRBD2 (6 bases each). The CDR3 sequence is 14 residues long. Trimming shortened V by 5 bases and J by 2 bases, and 13 bases separated the two germline ends. Germline V gene sequence: CDR1 SGHTA, CDR2 FQGTGA. CDR3 DNA sequence: TGTGCCAGCAGCCCACCGGGGGCCCCCTACGAGCAGTACTTC. Encoded protein: CASSPPGAPYEQYF.

This chain connects TRBV7-2 to TRBJ2-5; TRBD1 matches at 7 bases. V shed 5 bases and J 4 bases; nucleotides not matched to a gene: 10. The CDR3 is 15 residues long. Germline-derived CDR1 and CDR2 are SGHTA and FQGNSA. The CDR3 DNA follows: TGTGCCAGCAGCCCAGACAGGGTTCGGAGAGAGACCCAGTACTTC. This translates into CASSPDRVRRETQYF.

This clonotype was seen many times. This sequence joins TRBV12-3 or TRBV12-4 and TRBJ2-7; TRBD2 aligns across 8 bases. The junction had 8 bases not matched to a gene; V was cut back by 4 bases and J by 0 bases. The CDR3 covers 16 residues. The CDR3 sequence: CASSSLTSVSSYEQYF. CDR3 DNA sequence: TGTGCCAGCAGTTCCCTGACTAGCGTCAGCTCCTACGAGCAGTACTTC.

This clonotype was observed a handful of times. The CDR3 nucleotides are TGCGCCAGCAGAACAAGTCCGGGACACCAGAACACCATATATTTT. Protein sequence: CASRTSPGHQNTIYF. This chain uses TRBV5-1 with TRBJ1-3, with D perhaps TRBD1 (6 bases). The CDR3 is 15 residues long. The V end was cut by 5 bases, the J end by 7 bases, with 19 bases between. The germline V gene has CDR1 SGHRS and CDR2 YFSETQ. Filled out from reference TRBV5-1 and TRBJ1-3, the complete variable domain reads KAGVTQTPRYLIKTRGQQVTLSCSPISGHRSVSWYQQTPGQGLQFLFEYFSETQRNKGNFPGRFSGRQFSNSRSEMNVSTLELGDSALYLCASRTSPGHQNTIYFGEGSWLTVV.

This clonotype has just a few counts. The V gene is TRBV5-1, the J gene TRBJ2-7; no firm D call. The V and J ends lost 2 bases and 6 bases respectively, with 6 bases between them. This CDR3 contains 11 residues. Germline V CDR1 and CDR2: SGHRS, YFSETQ. The DNA of the CDR3 is TGCGCCAGCAGCTTAACGTTCGAGCAGTACGTC. It translates to CASSLTFEQYV.

This clonotype was detected a few times. The chain links TRBV7-3 to TRBJ1-4; D remains unclear. Germline V gene data show CDR1 as SGHTA and CDR2 as FQGTGA. The CDR3 spans 16 residues. V was clipped by 5 bases and J by 1 base, with 14 bases between them. In DNA, the CDR3 is TGTGCCAGCAGCGCAATATCGTTCGGAACTAATGAAAAACTGTTTTTT. This translates into CASSAISFGTNEKLFF.